The 19 T cell receptor beta chains presented below share a single source sample, sequenced in a study of technical replicates of blood from several donors. Profiling relied on immunoSEQ multiplex PCR, and the TCRdb table lists in-frame clones only, not all of them. The sample holds thousands of clones, 91% seen once. Sequenced: PBMCs. The receptor set was obtained from a human donor in good health.

The chain carries TRBV13 and TRBJ2-1; 9 bases are a match to TRBD2. Losses at the gene ends were 3 bases for V and 8 bases for J; bases not matched to a gene: 14. Germline CDR1 PRHDT, CDR2 FYEKMQ (reference sequence). The CDR3 is 17 residues long. The DNA of the CDR3 is TGTGCCAGCAGCTTCTCTCATTATAGCGGGAGAGATGATGAGCAGTTCTTC. Translated, it gives CASSFSHYSGRDDEQFF.

J is TRBJ1-5 and V is TRBV19; D might be TRBD1 (6 bases). Germline lookup yields CDR1 LNHDA and CDR2 SQIVND (reference sequence). This CDR3 has 15 amino acids. Trimming stripped 5 bases from V and 2 bases from J, with 13 bases between. The CDR3 DNA reads TGTGCCAGTAGTGAAGGGGGTATTGGCAATCAGCCCCAGCATTTT. Protein: CASSEGGIGNQPQHF. Full variable domain (outside the CDR3, taken from reference TRBV19 and TRBJ1-5): DGGITQSPKYLFRKEGQNVTLSCEQNLNHDAMYWYRQDPGQGLRLIYYSQIVNDFQKGDIAEGYSVSREKKESFPLTVTSAQKNPTAFYLCASSEGGIGNQPQHFGDGTRLSIL.

The V call is TRBV6-1, the J call TRBJ1-5, with D perhaps matching TRBD1 (6 bases). The CDR3 covers 14 residues. V was trimmed by 5 bases and J by 7 bases, leaving 15 bases between them. Germline V CDR1 and CDR2: MNHNS, SASEGT. The CDR3 protein is CASSPQGSGQPQHF. CDR3 DNA sequence: TGTGCCAGCAGTCCACAGGGTTCGGGGCAGCCCCAGCATTTT.

The chain links TRBV28 to TRBJ1-3; a possible D gene is TRBD1 (5 bases). Trimming cost V 2 bases and J 4 bases, with 12 bases left between them. CDR3 length: 15 residues. Germline V gene sequence: CDR1 MDHEN, CDR2 SYDVKM. The CDR3: CASSLVQGLGNTIYF. The CDR3 DNA sequence: TGTGCCAGCAGTTTAGTGCAGGGCTTGGGAAACACCATATATTTT.

This chain joins TRBV19 and TRBJ2-2, with D perhaps TRBD2 (6 bases). Germline CDR1 LNHDA, CDR2 SQIVND (reference sequence). This CDR3 has 15 amino acids. Deletions cut 5 bases from V and 4 bases from J, with 14 bases between. Written as DNA, the CDR3 is TGTGCCAGTAGTGGGCAGCGGGTCGGCACCGGGGAGCTGTTTTTT. Translation: CASSGQRVGTGELFF. Filled out from reference TRBV19 and TRBJ2-2, the complete variable domain reads DGGITQSPKYLFRKEGQNVTLSCEQNLNHDAMYWYRQDPGQGLRLIYYSQIVNDFQKGDIAEGYSVSREKKESFPLTVTSAQKNPTAFYLCASSGQRVGTGELFFGEGSRLTVL.

This clone was observed a few times. The V gene is TRBV6-1, the J gene TRBJ2-5; D perhaps matches TRBD2 (6 bases). V lost 0 bases and J lost 1, with 6 bases in between. Germline CDR1 and CDR2: MNHNS and SASEGT. The CDR3 extends over 14 amino acids. Here the CDR3 reads CASSEAGGQETQYF. CDR3 nucleotide sequence: TGTGCCAGCAGTGAAGCGGGGGGCCAAGAGACCCAGTACTTC.

The chain couples TRBV2 to TRBJ1-5, with no clear D. Germline V gene data show CDR1 as SNHLY and CDR2 as FYNNEI. The germline V and J ends were trimmed by 6 bases and 3 bases, with 12 bases remaining between them. CDR3 length: 14 amino acids. The CDR3 sequence: CASREDGTNQPQHF. Written as DNA, the CDR3 is TGTGCCAGCAGGGAGGACGGAACCAATCAGCCCCAGCATTTT.

This chain connects TRBV25-1 to TRBJ2-5; tentative D call: TRBD2 (6 bases). Trimming shortened V by 7 bases and J by 1 base, and 10 bases separated the two germline ends. Germline CDR1 MGHDK, CDR2 SYGVNS. The CDR3 covers 13 residues. CDR3 sequence reads: CASTLATQETQYF. DNA for the CDR3: TGTGCCAGCACCCTAGCGACCCAAGAGACCCAGTACTTC.

The chain links TRBV19 to TRBJ2-7, with 7 bases that match TRBD1. CDR3 size: 14 residues. Per germline, CDR1 LNHDA and CDR2 SQIVND (reference sequence). The junction had 6 bases not matched to a gene; V was cut back by 7 bases and J by 0 bases. The CDR3 region is CASNTGQFSYEQYF. The CDR3, as DNA: TGTGCCAGTAACACGGGACAGTTCTCCTACGAGCAGTACTTC.

The rearrangement uses TRBV6-5 and TRBJ2-1, with D possibly TRBD2 on 6 matching bases. Germline V gene lookup returns CDR1 MNHEY and CDR2 SVGAGI. The CDR3 spans 15 residues. Trimming removed 8 bases from V and 5 bases from J, with 19 bases in between. The CDR3 sequence is CASSPGGRRDNEQFF. The DNA of the CDR3 is TGTGCCAGCTCTCCCGGAGGGAGAAGGGACAATGAGCAGTTCTTC.

The rearrangement links TRBV25-1 to TRBJ1-4; D is undetermined. This CDR3 is 13 amino acids long. Trimming removed 1 base at V and 8 bases at J, with 8 bases between. Germline values: CDR1 MGHDK, CDR2 SYGVNS. In nucleotides, the CDR3 is TGTGCCAGCAGTGAATTTCCGAGGGAAAAACTGTTTTTT. This codes for CASSEFPREKLFF.

The chain recombines TRBV13 with TRBJ1-1; D remains ambiguous. The CDR3 consists of 15 residues. Germline V CDR1 and CDR2: PRHDT, FYEKMQ (reference sequence). V lost 0 bases to trimming and J lost 0 bases, with 8 bases between them. The DNA of the CDR3 is TGTGCCAGCAGCTTAGGAGGGAGCATGAACACTGAAGCTTTCTTT. It specifies CASSLGGSMNTEAFF.

This clone was observed once. The rearrangement links TRBV10-3 to TRBJ2-3; 12 nucleotides agree with TRBD2. The CDR3 runs 12 residues. The J segment lost 6 bases and the V segment lost 10 bases, leaving 2 bases of the junction unmatched. The germline V gene has CDR1 ENHRY and CDR2 SYGVKD. CDR3: CANGLAGDTQYF. In nucleotides, the CDR3 is TGTGCCAACGGACTAGCGGGGGATACGCAGTATTTT.

The chain couples TRBV15 to TRBJ2-1, with TRBD2 identical over 8 bases. CDR1 and CDR2 from the germline V gene are LNHNV and YYDKDF (reference sequence). CDR3 length: 15 residues. After removal of 0 bases from V and 4 bases from J, the junction contained 2 bases not matched to a gene. Here the CDR3 DNA reads TGTGCCACCAGCAGAGACACGGGAGGGTACAATGAGCAGTTCTTC. Translation gives CATSRDTGGYNEQFF.

There are a few counts of this clone. The rearrangement links TRBV27 to TRBJ2-7; 8 bases are a match to TRBD2. From germline, CDR1 is MNHEY and CDR2 SMNVEV (reference sequence). The CDR3 contains 16 residues. The V and J ends lost 2 bases and 4 bases, in that order; junction bases with no gene match: 10. In DNA form, the CDR3 reads TGTGCCAGCAGTTTAATGGGGGGGACTAGTGTTTACGAGCAGTACTTC. This gives the protein CASSLMGGTSVYEQYF.

This clone was observed once. The chain carries TRBV27 and TRBJ1-5; the D is unclear. The germline V and J ends were trimmed by 3 bases and 8 bases, with 8 bases remaining between them. The CDR3 covers 12 residues. The germline V gene encodes CDR1 MNHEY and CDR2 SMNVEV (reference sequence). CDR3 loop: CASSLIGEPQHF. CDR3 bases: TGTGCCAGCAGTTTGATCGGGGAGCCCCAGCATTTT.

This chain links TRBV10-3 with TRBJ1-2, with D perhaps TRBD1 (5 bases). Germline CDR1 and CDR2: ENHRY and SYGVKD. This CDR3 contains 10 residues. V was pared by 6 bases and J by 7 bases, with 6 bases between. CDR3 sequence: CAIRDSGYTF. DNA for the CDR3: TGTGCCATCAGAGACAGTGGCTACACCTTC.

The chain is built from TRBV5-5 and TRBJ1-1; 8 bases align to TRBD1. There are 20 residues in the CDR3. Germline lookup yields CDR1 SGHKS and CDR2 YYEKEE (reference sequence). Trimming took 4 bases from V and 1 from J; bases not matched to a gene: 21. Here the CDR3 DNA reads TGTGCCAGCAGCCGAAAATGGGGACAGGCGACACTACTTCCGAACACTGAAGCTTTCTTT. As protein: CASSRKWGQATLLPNTEAFF.

This clone occurred once. The rearrangement joins TRBV11-2 to TRBJ2-7; no reliable D call. CDR3 length equals 12 residues. Germline V lookup: CDR1 SGHAT, CDR2 FQNNGV. V was clipped by 3 bases and J by 5 bases, with 8 bases between them. The CDR3 DNA reads TGTGCCAGCAGCTTTGGGCTCGACGAGCAGTACTTC. Translating gives CASSFGLDEQYF. The full variable domain, its missing parts supplied by reference TRBV11-2 and TRBJ2-7, is EAGVAQSPRYKIIEKRQSVAFWCNPISGHATLYWYQQILGQGPKLLIQFQNNGVVDDSQLPKDRFSAERLKGVDSTLKIQPAKLEDSAVYLCASSFGLDEQYFGPGTRLTVT.